The 14 T cell receptor beta chains listed next were all sequenced from one sample in a study of T cells in Graves' hyperthyroidism and ophthalmopathy (dated 2019 in TCRdb). The library relied on multiplex PCR. Instrument on record: Illumina HiSeq 2000. Amplification of TCR beta CDR3 regions was carried out from RNA transcripts. The first round of RT-PCR for the TCR CDR3 was performed with the HTBI primer set and the Qiagen OneStep RT-PCR kit. TCRdb reprocessed the public reads (quality trimming at Q25 with fastp, clone calling with MiXCR) and kept in-frame beta chains. Rows are unified per CDR3 protein, each entry keeping the most common DNA and genes. Present in this sample are about 680,000 distinct CDR3 sequences, just over 35% of which were seen just once. The ten largest account for more than 25% of the sample. The material sequenced was blood. These receptors originate from a woman in her forties with Graves' hyperthyroidism.

This clonotype has at least ten counts. The V gene is TRBV20-1, the J gene TRBJ1-2, with D perhaps TRBD1 (6 bases). V was cut by 7 bases and J by 8 bases, with 17 bases left in between. The CDR3 spans 12 residues. Germline V lookup: CDR1 DFQATT, CDR2 SNEGSKA (reference sequence). In DNA, the CDR3 is TGCAGTGAAAGTGGCAGGGGTGGAGGCTACACCTTC. It translates to CSESGRGGGYTF.

This clonotype was seen at least ten times. The genes are TRBV19 and TRBJ2-2; D is undetermined. CDR1 LNHDA and CDR2 SQIVND come from the germline V gene (reference sequence). The germline V and J ends were trimmed by 7 bases and 9 bases, with 15 bases remaining between them. This CDR3 is built from 13 residues. CDR3 loop: CASKISTRRELFF. In DNA form, the CDR3 reads TGTGCCAGTAAAATATCGACTCGAAGGGAGCTGTTTTTT.

This clonotype was picked up a small number of times. J is TRBJ1-2 and V is TRBV7-9; a weak D match, TRBD1 (6 bases). This CDR3 spans 14 amino acids. Per germline, CDR1 SEHNR and CDR2 FQNEAQ (reference sequence). V was cut by 6 bases and J by 6 bases, with 17 bases left in between. This chain's CDR3 is CASRTLWGGHGYTF. The CDR3 DNA reads as TGTGCCAGCAGAACTCTTTGGGGGGGGCATGGCTACACCTTC.

This clonotype has a handful of counts. The chain recombines TRBV7-3 with TRBJ2-5, with D possibly being TRBD2 (5 bases). The V and J ends lost 7 bases and 3 bases respectively, with 9 bases between them. There are 12 residues in the CDR3. Per the germline V gene, CDR1 is SGHTA and CDR2 is FQGTGA. The CDR3 nucleotides read TGTGCCAGCACCTACGGGGAAGAGACCCAGTACTTC. As protein: CASTYGEETQYF.

For this clonotype: At one of its ends the junction is not consistent with the germline gene, which may arise from a read error. The chain has TRBV5-1 and TRBJ2-7; TRBD2 matches 10 bases. The end of the DNA fits TRBJ2-1 better, so the J call may be wrong. The CDR3 is made up of 15 amino acids. CDR1 is SGHRS, CDR2 YFSETQ, per germline. The CDR3 bases are TGTGCCAGCAGAATAACTAGCGGGATAAACAATGAGCAGTTCTTC. The encoded protein is CASRITSGINNEQFF.

Many counts were recorded for this clonotype. The chain employs TRBV19 and TRBJ1-2, with D perhaps TRBD1 (5 bases). Germline V gene lookup returns CDR1 LNHDA and CDR2 SQIVND (reference sequence). The CDR3 has 13 amino acids. Between the trimmed V and J ends, which lost 3 bases and 8 bases, there was a span of 13 bases. The CDR3 protein is CASSIIGGQGYTF. DNA for the CDR3: TGTGCCAGTAGTATCATCGGAGGACAAGGCTACACCTTC.

The chain is built from TRBV7-9 and TRBJ2-3; 10 bases are shared with TRBD2. Germline CDR1 is SEHNR and CDR2 is FQNEAQ (reference sequence). With 2 bases clipped from V and 7 bases from J, the junction kept 9 bases outside the gene matches. The CDR3 totals 16 residues. The CDR3 DNA follows: TGTGCCAGCAGCTTAATGACAGCGGGAGGGCCGCATACGCAGTATTTT. This gives the protein CASSLMTAGGPHTQYF.

V and J are TRBV10-3 and TRBJ2-1, with TRBD1 identical over 9 bases. The V gene end was trimmed by 4 bases and the J gene end by 10 bases; junction bases not matched to a gene: 5. This CDR3 is 13 amino acids long. Germline CDR1 ENHRY, CDR2 SYGVKD. The CDR3 nucleotides read TGTGCCATCAGTGGGATGACAGGGGGAGAGCAGTTCTTC. Translation: CAISGMTGGEQFF.

This clonotype was seen just once. CDR3 in amino acids: CASSSPQGQGTIYF. The CDR3, as DNA: TGTGCCAGCAGCTCACCACAGGGACAGGGTACCATATATTTT. The genes are TRBV7-9 and TRBJ1-3, with TRBD1 identical over 9 bases. V gave up 4 bases and J gave up 10 bases; unmatched junction bases: 8. CDR1 is SEHNR and CDR2 is FQNEAQ in the germline V gene (reference sequence). CDR3 length equals 14 residues.

The chain employs TRBV15 and TRBJ1-2; 8 bases fit TRBD1. V was pared by 4 bases and J by 4 bases, with 5 bases of the junction left unmatched. The germline CDR1 and CDR2 sequences are LNHNV and YYDKDF (reference sequence). This CDR3 has 14 amino acids. CDR3 in amino acids: CATSKGQGLYGYTF. For the CDR3, the DNA is TGTGCCACCAGCAAAGGACAGGGACTCTATGGCTACACCTTC.

This clonotype appeared a few times. The genes are TRBV7-4 and TRBJ2-3; 8 bases agree with TRBD1. V was pared by 8 bases and J by 4 bases, with 8 bases of the junction left unmatched. Germline V gene lookup returns CDR1 SGHVT and CDR2 SQSDAQ. CDR3 size: 14 residues. Here the CDR3 reads CASAAGGGPDTQYF. The CDR3 DNA follows: TGTGCCAGCGCTGCAGGGGGCGGTCCAGATACGCAGTATTTT.

The J gene is TRBJ2-5, the V gene TRBV5-6; 8 bases line up with TRBD1. CDR3 length: 14 residues. V lost 1 base, J lost 5 bases, and 4 bases stayed unmatched. CDR1 is SGHDT, CDR2 YYEEEE, per germline. CDR3 residues: CASSLLTGDETQYF. The CDR3 DNA is TGTGCCAGCAGCTTGTTGACAGGGGACGAGACCCAGTACTTC. The full variable domain, rest sourced from reference TRBV5-6 and TRBJ2-5, is DAGVTQSPTHLIKTRGQQVTLRCSPKSGHDTVSWYQQALGQGPQFIFQYYEEEERQRGNFPDRFSGHQFPNYSSELNVNALLLGDSALYLCASSLLTGDETQYFGPGTRLLVL.

Details on this clonotype: A junction boundary mismatches the germline segment, possibly from a read error. The gene calls are TRBV11-1 and TRBJ2-2; 9 bases fit TRBD2. The CDR3 sequence is 15 residues long. Germline V lookup: CDR1 SGHAT, CDR2 FQDESV (reference sequence). The CDR3 DNA reads TGTGCCAGCAGCTCCGGGACTAGCCGAACCGGGGAACTGTTTTTT. Translating gives CASSSGTSRTGELFF.

This clonotype was counted between two and nine times. The CDR3 region is CASSLLPGQGLGGYTF. Written as DNA, the CDR3 is TGTGCCAGCAGCCTTCTCCCGGGACAGGGGCTGGGTGGCTACACCTTC. This chain uses TRBV9 with TRBJ1-2; 10 bases align to TRBD1. Germline CDR1 reads SGDLS; CDR2 reads YYNGEE. This CDR3 contains 16 residues. Trimming took 4 bases from V and 7 from J; bases not matched to a gene: 13.